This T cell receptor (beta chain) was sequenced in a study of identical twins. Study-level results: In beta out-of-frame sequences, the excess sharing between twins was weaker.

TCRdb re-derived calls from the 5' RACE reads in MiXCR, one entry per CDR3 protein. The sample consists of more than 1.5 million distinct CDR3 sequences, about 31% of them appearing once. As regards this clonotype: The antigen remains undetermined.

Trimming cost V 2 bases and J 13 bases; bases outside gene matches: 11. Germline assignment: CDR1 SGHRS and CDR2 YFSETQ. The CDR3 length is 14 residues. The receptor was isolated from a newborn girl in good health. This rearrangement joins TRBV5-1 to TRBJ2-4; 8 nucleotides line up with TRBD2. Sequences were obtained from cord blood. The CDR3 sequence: CASSFSAGAWEQYF. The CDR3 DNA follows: TGCGCCAGCAGCTTCTCAGCGGGAGCATGGGAGCAGTACTTC. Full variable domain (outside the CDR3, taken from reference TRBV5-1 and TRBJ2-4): KAGVTQTPRYLIKTRGQQVTLSCSPISGHRSVSWYQQTPGQGLQFLFEYFSETQRNKGNFPGRFSGRQFSNSRSEMNVSTLELGDSALYLCASSFSAGAWEQYFGAGTRLSVL.